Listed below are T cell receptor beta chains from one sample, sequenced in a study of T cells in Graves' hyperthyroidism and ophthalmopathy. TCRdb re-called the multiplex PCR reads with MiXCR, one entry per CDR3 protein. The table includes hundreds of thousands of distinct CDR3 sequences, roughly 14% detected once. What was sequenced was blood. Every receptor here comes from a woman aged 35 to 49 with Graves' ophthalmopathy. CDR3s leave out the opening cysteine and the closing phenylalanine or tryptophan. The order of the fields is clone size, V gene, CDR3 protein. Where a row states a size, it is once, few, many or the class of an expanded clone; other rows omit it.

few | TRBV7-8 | ASSSSGQYFQQY
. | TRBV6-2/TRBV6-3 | ASSRPLSGQETQY
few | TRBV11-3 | ASSLNTGRNEQY
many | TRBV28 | ASSPGGVDPPWGYT
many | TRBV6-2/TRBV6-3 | ASRIAGEETQY
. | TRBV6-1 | ASTIQGTGELF
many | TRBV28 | ASRLNTGELF
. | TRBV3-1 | ASSQAGSDGNTIY
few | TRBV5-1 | ASSLGGGIYEQY
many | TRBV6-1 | ASHSSRITYEQY
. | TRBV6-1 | ASSEDPPGSYQETQY
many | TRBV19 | ASNQQGVNYGYT
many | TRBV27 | ASSLSQGGAAYEQY
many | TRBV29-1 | SVEGFSKRLAGDQETQY
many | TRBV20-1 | SASPGVTSGNYEQY
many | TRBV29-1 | SVRQGVEQY
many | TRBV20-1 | SATENYGYT
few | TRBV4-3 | ASSDMNTGELF
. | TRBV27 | ASSKLPPGQGAGEQY
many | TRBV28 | ASSLTGHYA
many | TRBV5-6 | ASTSATNTGELF
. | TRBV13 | ASSANSRQNNGERF